One sample yielded the 6 T cell receptor beta chains listed below, sequenced in a study of T cell responses to AZD1222 COVID-19 vaccine. Sequencing used immunoSEQ multiplex PCR; TCRdb keeps in-frame clones, though not all of them. The profile shows 100,000 to 150,000 clones, just over 90% of them singletons. Sequencing was performed on peripheral blood, taken 28 days after the second AZD1222 dose. The receptors here all came from an adult who received the AZD1222 COVID-19 vaccine.

The genes are TRBV5-1 and TRBJ2-6; D unclear. The CDR3 consists of 19 residues. The germline V and J ends were trimmed by 6 bases and 0 bases, with 22 bases remaining between them. Germline values: CDR1 SGHRS, CDR2 YFSETQ. The CDR3 loop reads CASTYRPTNTHSGANVLTF. The CDR3 nucleotides are TGCGCCAGCACATACCGCCCGACGAATACTCACTCTGGGGCCAACGTCCTGACTTTC.

The chain recombines TRBV28 with TRBJ2-4; tentative D call: TRBD2 (6 bases). V lost 7 bases and J 7 bases, leaving 17 bases between the germline ends. CDR1 MDHEN and CDR2 SYDVKM come from the germline V gene. This CDR3 comprises 14 residues. The CDR3 sequence: CASINSGLDNIQYF. The CDR3 DNA follows: TGTGCCAGCATCAACTCGGGACTTGACAACATTCAGTACTTC.

This chain joins TRBV11-2 and TRBJ2-5; tentative D call: TRBD2 (6 bases). The CDR3 runs to 16 residues. The V gene lost 6 bases and the J gene lost 5 bases, with 22 bases spanning the gap. Looked up from germline, CDR1 is SGHAT and CDR2 is FQNNGV. CDR3 nucleotides: TGTGCCAGCAGGGGAGGAGGAGCAGGGCCCCGGGAGACCCAGTACTTC. Translating it yields CASRGGGAGPRETQYF.

J is TRBJ2-1 and V is TRBV4-1; 9 bases match TRBD2. In germline, CDR1 is MGHRA, CDR2 YSYEKL. The V gene end was trimmed by 3 bases and the J gene end by 7 bases; junction bases not matched to a gene: 7. The length of the CDR3 is 15 residues. The CDR3 DNA is TGCGCCAGCAGCCAGGGGACTAGCCGGAGGAATGAGCAGTTCTTC. As protein: CASSQGTSRRNEQFF.

This rearrangement joins TRBV28 to TRBJ1-1; D unclear. The V and J ends lost 2 bases and 7 bases respectively, with 14 bases between them. Germline values: CDR1 MDHEN, CDR2 SYDVKM. This CDR3 contains 14 residues. The CDR3: CASSLGFGGYEAFF. CDR3 DNA: TGTGCCAGCAGTTTAGGTTTTGGCGGCTATGAAGCTTTCTTT.

This chain connects TRBV18 to TRBJ1-6, with D perhaps matching TRBD1 (5 bases). The CDR3 totals 15 residues. V was pared by 3 bases and J by 8 bases, with 14 bases between. Germline V lookup: CDR1 KGHSH, CDR2 LQKENI. In DNA, the CDR3 is TGTGCCAGCTCACCCGGACATGGTGGGGATTCACCCCTCCACTTT. It yields the protein CASSPGHGGDSPLHF.